These 21 T cell receptor beta chains were sequenced from one sample in a study of control samples from healthy donors and cancer patients. Method: immunoSEQ multiplex PCR; TCRdb's copy keeps in-frame clones and lacks some. The sample has about 38,000 clones; around 88% are singletons. Material: PBMCs. The receptors were sampled from a woman aged 55-75 years with lung cancer.

The V call is TRBV10-2, the J call TRBJ2-7; tentatively, D is TRBD1 (6 bases). V lost 7 bases, J lost 5 bases, and 18 bases lay in between. CDR3 length equals 14 residues. The germline CDR1 and CDR2 sequences are WSHSY and SAAADI. The CDR3 is CASIFRQGKNEQYF. The CDR3 DNA follows: TGCGCCAGCATCTTCAGGCAGGGGAAAAACGAGCAGTACTTC.

This chain joins TRBV14 and TRBJ2-5, with D maybe TRBD2 (5 bases). CDR3 size: 13 residues. Germline CDR1 and CDR2: SGHDN and FVKESK. Trimming removed 4 bases from V and 4 bases from J, with 10 bases in between. The DNA for the CDR3 is TGTGCCAGCAGCCGAGGGCAACGAGAGACCCAGTACTTC. Residues: CASSRGQRETQYF.

The chain employs TRBV4-3 and TRBJ1-4; D call uncertain. Germline assignment: CDR1 LGHNA and CDR2 YSLEER. V was pared by 2 bases and J by 7 bases, with 5 bases between. The CDR3 covers 12 residues. The CDR3 loop is CASSQLPEKLFF. For the CDR3, the DNA is TGCGCCAGCAGCCAACTACCTGAAAAACTGTTTTTT.

The chain has TRBV18 and TRBJ2-2; unclear D gene. This CDR3 has 16 residues. Trimming left V 6 bases short and J 5 bases short, with 19 bases between. From germline, CDR1 is KGHSH and CDR2 LQKENI. The CDR3 DNA is TGTGCCAGCTCCCCCAGGAGAACAGATTTGACCGGGGAGCTGTTTTTT. It encodes CASSPRRTDLTGELFF.

J is TRBJ2-5 and V is TRBV19; 7 positions match TRBD2. Trimming removed 3 bases from V and 0 bases from J; junction bases left unmatched: 1. CDR1 and CDR2 (germline): LNHDA, SQIVND (reference sequence). The CDR3 contains 14 residues. In nucleotides, the CDR3 is TGTGCCAGTAGTATCCTAGCGGACCAAGAGACCCAGTACTTC. It specifies CASSILADQETQYF. The full variable domain, with the rest looked up from reference TRBV19 and TRBJ2-5, is DGGITQSPKYLFRKEGQNVTLSCEQNLNHDAMYWYRQDPGQGLRLIYYSQIVNDFQKGDIAEGYSVSREKKESFPLTVTSAQKNPTAFYLCASSILADQETQYFGPGTRLLVL.

This clone was seen a few times. The chain combines TRBV7-2 with TRBJ1-4; tentatively, D is TRBD1 (5 bases). With 9 bases removed from V and 0 bases from J, the gap between germline ends came to 17 bases. This CDR3 has 16 residues. Germline V gene lookup returns CDR1 SGHTA and CDR2 FQGNSA. CDR3 residues: CASGGRGSTTNEKLFF. The CDR3 nucleotides read TGTGCCAGTGGGGGGAGGGGATCTACAACTAATGAAAAACTGTTTTTT.

This sequence joins TRBV5-4 and TRBJ1-1; D possibly corresponds to TRBD1 (5 bases). Germline V CDR1 and CDR2: SGHNT, YYREEE (reference sequence). There are 13 residues in the CDR3. The V and J ends lost 1 base and 11 bases respectively, with 15 bases between them. The CDR3 spells CASSLIEGRAAFF. The DNA for the CDR3 is TGTGCCAGCAGCTTGATAGAGGGGAGGGCGGCTTTCTTT.

The CDR3 DNA sequence: TGTGCCAGCAGCTTGGGTCGGGGGTCCTCACCCCTCCACTTT. This gives the protein CASSLGRGSSPLHF. The chain is built from TRBV7-6 and TRBJ1-6, with D possibly being TRBD1 (5 bases). CDR3 length: 14 residues. Germline V CDR1 and CDR2: SGHVS, FNYEAQ. V was cut by 3 bases and J by 10 bases, with 13 bases left in between.

V is TRBV4-1 and J is TRBJ1-2; 8 nucleotides align to TRBD1. Trimming removed 3 bases from V and 6 bases from J; junction bases left unmatched: 18. The CDR3 contains 18 residues. Germline CDR1 and CDR2: MGHRA and YSYEKL. The CDR3 region is CASSHFTGGGQGGHGYTF. The CDR3 DNA reads as TGCGCCAGCAGCCACTTTACAGGGGGTGGACAGGGAGGTCATGGCTACACCTTC.

The V and J genes are TRBV4-2 and TRBJ1-1; D is uncertain. Germline CDR1 reads LGHNA; CDR2 reads YNFKEQ. Trimming removed 0 bases at V and 6 bases at J, with 8 bases between. The CDR3 totals 13 residues. This CDR3 is CASSQDRDSEAFF. In DNA, the CDR3 is TGTGCCAGCAGCCAAGACCGAGACTCTGAAGCTTTCTTT.

The rearrangement joins TRBV5-1 to TRBJ2-7, with a tentative D call TRBD1 (6 bases). The CDR3 contains 12 residues. Per the germline V gene, CDR1 is SGHRS and CDR2 is YFSETQ. The V gene lost 3 bases and the J gene lost 4 bases, with 8 bases spanning the gap. CDR3 protein: CASSYGQYEQYF. The CDR3 DNA reads as TGCGCCAGCAGCTACGGACAGTACGAGCAGTACTTC.

This clone was seen a single time. CDR3: CASSTPTSGDYNEQFF. CDR3 in DNA: TGTGCCAGTAGTACCCCGACTAGCGGGGATTACAATGAGCAGTTCTTC. The rearrangement uses TRBV19 and TRBJ2-1; 11 bases are a match to TRBD2. The germline V gene encodes CDR1 LNHDA and CDR2 SQIVND (reference sequence). The CDR3 has 16 amino acids. With V trimmed by 4 bases and J by 4 bases, 6 bases remained unmatched.

The chain joins TRBV3-1 (or the pseudogene TRBV3-2) to TRBJ1-4; TRBD1 is a possible D gene (6 bases). CDR1 and CDR2 (germline): LGHDT, YNNKEL (reference sequence). The CDR3 totals 20 residues. V gave up 0 bases and J gave up 5 bases, with 25 bases separating them. CDR3 region: CASSQDRSGEGPIGNEKLFF. CDR3 bases: TGTGCCAGCAGCCAAGATAGGTCAGGGGAAGGTCCCATTGGAAATGAAAAACTGTTTTTT.

The rearrangement uses TRBV27 and TRBJ1-2; D is uncertain. The CDR3 runs to 13 residues. Trimming left V 3 bases short and J 4 bases short, with 9 bases between. Germline CDR1 reads MNHEY; CDR2 reads SMNVEV (reference sequence). This CDR3 reads CASSFALSYGYTF. CDR3 in DNA: TGTGCCAGCAGTTTTGCCCTGAGCTATGGCTACACCTTC.

This clone was counted once. This chain uses TRBV10-3 with TRBJ2-5; D is undetermined. Germline values: CDR1 ENHRY, CDR2 SYGVKD. There are 14 residues in the CDR3. Trimming removed 6 bases at V and 2 bases at J, with 13 bases between. The DNA of the CDR3 is TGTGCCATCAGGCCAGGCCAGCGACAAGAGACCCAGTACTTC. Protein: CAIRPGQRQETQYF.

This chain links TRBV2 with TRBJ2-5; 9 nucleotides align to TRBD1. V shed 6 bases, J shed 5 bases, and the junction held 13 bases outside the gene matches. CDR3 size: 16 residues. Germline loops: CDR1 SNHLY, CDR2 FYNNEI. The CDR3 region has the DNA TGTGCCAGCAGCCCAAGTGGACAGGGGATTAGTGAGACCCAGTACTTC. It codes for CASSPSGQGISETQYF.

J is TRBJ1-5 and V is TRBV27; 7 nucleotides align to TRBD1. The CDR3 contains 15 residues. J was trimmed by 1 base and V by 6 bases; bases with no gene match: 6. From germline, CDR1 is MNHEY and CDR2 SMNVEV (reference sequence). The CDR3 reads CASRYQGGSNQPQHF. CDR3 DNA sequence: TGTGCCAGCAGGTATCAGGGGGGCAGCAATCAGCCCCAGCATTTT.

The V and J genes are TRBV28 and TRBJ2-1; D remains unclear. Germline values: CDR1 MDHEN, CDR2 SYDVKM. V was trimmed by 4 bases and J by 4 bases, leaving 14 bases between them. The CDR3 has 15 amino acids. The DNA for the CDR3 is TGTGCCAGCAGTTCCCACCCCTCGATTTACAATGAGCAGTTCTTC. It codes for CASSSHPSIYNEQFF.

The chain recombines TRBV14 with TRBJ2-3, with a weak D call TRBD2 (7 bases). This CDR3 is 16 amino acids long. CDR1 is SGHDN, CDR2 FVKESK, per germline. Between the trimmed V and J ends, which lost 4 bases and 3 bases, there was a span of 17 bases. CDR3: CASSPWRGGGTDTQYF. DNA for the CDR3: TGTGCCAGCAGCCCCTGGAGGGGGGGCGGGACAGATACGCAGTATTTT. Based on the CDR3 plus reference TRBV14 and TRBJ2-3, the full variable domain is EAGVTQFPSHSVIEKGQTVTLRCDPISGHDNLYWYRRVMGKEIKFLLHFVKESKQDESGMPNNRFLAERTGGTYSTLKVQPAELEDSGVYFCASSPWRGGGTDTQYFGPGTRLTVL.

CDR3 sequence: CAWSVRDNQPQHF. CDR3 DNA sequence: TGTGCCTGGAGTGTAAGGGACAATCAGCCCCAGCATTTT. V is TRBV30 and J is TRBJ1-5; D gene ambiguous. Trimming removed 0 bases from V and 3 bases from J, with 6 bases in between. The length of the CDR3 is 13 residues. Germline CDR1 and CDR2: GTSNPN and SVGIG (reference sequence).

This chain links TRBV4-2 with TRBJ1-2, with TRBD1 as a possible D gene (5 bases). Germline-derived CDR1 and CDR2 are LGHNA and YNFKEQ. The CDR3 has 16 amino acids. The V end was cut by 1 base, the J end by 8 bases, with 20 bases between. The CDR3 sequence: CASSQGRPGGIRGYTF. CDR3 nucleotide sequence: TGTGCCAGCAGCCAAGGCAGGCCGGGGGGGATTCGGGGCTACACCTTC.